A selection of T cell receptor beta chains follows, all from one sample in a study of neoadjuvant anti-PD-1 for oral cavity cancer. Generated by immunoSEQ multiplex PCR, the TCRdb table keeps only in-frame clones and is missing some. Of about 18,000 clones in the sample, approximately 79% were seen once. This specimen was PBMCs, taken before nivolumab (anti-PD-1) treatment. These TCRs come from a person between 40 and 85 years old with oral cavity squamous cell carcinoma. Both conserved end residues are part of each CDR3. The D gene is left open where the match is weak. Clone size is shown for a subset of rows, as once, few, many or a class of expanded clone.

d_call j_call clone_size cdr3_length v_call cdr3_aa cdr3_nt
. TRBJ2-7 few 14 TRBV5-1 CASSRGTAPYEQYF TGCGCCAGCAGCCGGGGGACAGCTCCCTACGAGCAGTACTTC
TRBD1 TRBJ1-2 . 13 TRBV29-1 CSVGGQGSDGYTF TGCAGCGTTGGGGGACAGGGGTCGGATGGCTACACCTTC
. TRBJ2-7 . 12 TRBV14 CASSQEVGEQYF TGTGCCAGCAGCCAAGAAGTTGGGGAGCAGTACTTC
TRBD2 TRBJ2-1 . 16 TRBV15 CATGDGLGLAGVEQFF TGTGCCACCGGGGACGGATTAGGACTAGCGGGAGTTGAGCAGTTCTTC
. TRBJ2-2 few 12 TRBV30 CAWSFATGELFF TGTGCCTGGAGTTTTGCTACCGGGGAGCTGTTTTTT
. TRBJ2-7 . 15 TRBV19 CASSTRRTETLGEYF TGTGCCAGTAGTACCCGTAGGACAGAGACCCTTGGGGAGTACTTC
. TRBJ1-2 few 16 TRBV30 CAWRSIRDKGNYGYTF TGTGCCTGGAGATCCATCCGGGACAAAGGAAACTATGGCTACACCTTC
TRBD1 TRBJ1-5 few 13 TRBV10-3 CASEQGFGQPQHF TGTGCCAGCGAACAGGGGTTTGGGCAGCCCCAGCATTTT
TRBD2 TRBJ2-7 . 19 TRBV28 CASSSGLAGWPIGSYEQYF TGTGCCAGCAGTTCCGGACTAGCGGGATGGCCCATTGGATCCTACGAGCAGTACTTC
. TRBJ1-4 once 15 TRBV5-1 CASSAQTATNEKLFF TGCGCCAGCAGCGCCCAGACCGCAACTAATGAAAAACTGTTTTTT
. TRBJ2-6 . 15 TRBV6-4 CASSDQGTGANVLTF TGTGCCAGCAGTGACCAAGGCACTGGGGCCAACGTCCTGACTTTC
TRBD2 TRBJ2-7 . 16 TRBV13 CASSFVGTSAVPEQYF TGTGCCAGCAGCTTTGTCGGGACTAGCGCCGTACCCGAGCAGTACTTC
. TRBJ1-1 . 12 TRBV11-2 CASTAEGTEAFF TGTGCCAGCACGGCCGAGGGCACTGAAGCTTTCTTT
. TRBJ2-1 . 15 TRBV13 CASSPLETGGNEQFF TGTGCCAGCAGCCCCTTGGAGACTGGAGGGAATGAGCAGTTCTTC
TRBD1 TRBJ2-5 few 14 TRBV5-1 CASSSTGVGETQYF TGCGCCAGCAGCTCTACAGGGGTAGGGGAGACCCAGTACTTC
TRBD2 TRBJ2-3 . 15 TRBV29-1 CSVEVAGGDTDTQYF TGCAGCGTTGAAGTGGCGGGAGGGGACACAGATACGCAGTATTTT
TRBD2 TRBJ2-7 . 16 TRBV19 CASSRQLAGGPYEQYF TGTGCCAGTAGTAGACAACTAGCGGGGGGCCCCTACGAGCAGTACTTC